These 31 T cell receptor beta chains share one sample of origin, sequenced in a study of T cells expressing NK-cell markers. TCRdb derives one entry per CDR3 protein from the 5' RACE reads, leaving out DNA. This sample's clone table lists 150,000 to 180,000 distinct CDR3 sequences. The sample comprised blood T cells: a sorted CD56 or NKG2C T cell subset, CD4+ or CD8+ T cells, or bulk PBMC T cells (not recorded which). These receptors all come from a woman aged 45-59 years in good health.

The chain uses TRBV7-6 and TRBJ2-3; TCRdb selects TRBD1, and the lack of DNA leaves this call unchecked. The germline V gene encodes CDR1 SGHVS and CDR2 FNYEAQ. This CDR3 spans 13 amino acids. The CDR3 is CASSSHREDTQYF. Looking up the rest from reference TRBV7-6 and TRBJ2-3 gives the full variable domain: GAGVSQSPRYKVTKRGQDVALRCDPISGHVSLYWYRQALGQGPEFLTYFNYEAQQDKSGLPNDRFSAERPEGSISTLTIQRTEQRDSAMYRCASSSHREDTQYFGPGTRLTVL.

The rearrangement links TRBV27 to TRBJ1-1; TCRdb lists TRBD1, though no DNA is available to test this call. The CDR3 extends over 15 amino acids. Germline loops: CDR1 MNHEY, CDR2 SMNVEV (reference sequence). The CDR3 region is CASSPGGGGNTEAFF.

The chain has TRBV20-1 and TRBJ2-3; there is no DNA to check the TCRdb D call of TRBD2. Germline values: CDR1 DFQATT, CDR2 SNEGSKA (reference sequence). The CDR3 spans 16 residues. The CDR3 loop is CSARPIKTSQLGKQYF.

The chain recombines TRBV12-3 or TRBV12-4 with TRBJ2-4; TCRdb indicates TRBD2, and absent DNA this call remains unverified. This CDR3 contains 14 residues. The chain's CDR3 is CASSSGTTGNIQYF.

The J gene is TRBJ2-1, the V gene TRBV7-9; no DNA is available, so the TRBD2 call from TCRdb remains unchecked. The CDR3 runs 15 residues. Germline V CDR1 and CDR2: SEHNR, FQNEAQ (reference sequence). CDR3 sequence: CASRLLAGVHNEQFF.

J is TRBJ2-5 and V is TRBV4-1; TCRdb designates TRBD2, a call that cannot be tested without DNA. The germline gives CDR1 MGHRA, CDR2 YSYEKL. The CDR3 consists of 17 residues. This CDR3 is CASSTGNKPRSPETQYF.

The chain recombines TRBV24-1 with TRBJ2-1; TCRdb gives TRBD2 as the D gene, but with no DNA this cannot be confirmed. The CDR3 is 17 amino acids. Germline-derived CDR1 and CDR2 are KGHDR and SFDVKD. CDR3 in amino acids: CATSDLPTKAGTNEQFF.

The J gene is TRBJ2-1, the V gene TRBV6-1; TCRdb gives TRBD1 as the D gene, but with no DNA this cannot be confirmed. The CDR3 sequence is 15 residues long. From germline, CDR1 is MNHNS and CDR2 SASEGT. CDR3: CASSEAPGVGDEQFF.

CDR3 region: CASEVPGLYEQYF. The chain has TRBV6-5 and TRBJ2-7; the TCRdb call, TRBD2, lacks DNA for checking. CDR1 and CDR2 from the germline V gene are MNHEY and SVGAGI. This CDR3 is 13 amino acids long.

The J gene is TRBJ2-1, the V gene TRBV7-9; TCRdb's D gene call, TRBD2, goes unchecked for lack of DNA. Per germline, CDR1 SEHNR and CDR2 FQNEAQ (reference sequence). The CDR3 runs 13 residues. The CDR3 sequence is CASSRMEGNEQFF.

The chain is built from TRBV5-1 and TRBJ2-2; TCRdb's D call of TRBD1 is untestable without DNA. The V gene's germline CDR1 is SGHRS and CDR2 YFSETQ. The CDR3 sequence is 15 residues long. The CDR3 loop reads CASCPDRGFTGELFF.

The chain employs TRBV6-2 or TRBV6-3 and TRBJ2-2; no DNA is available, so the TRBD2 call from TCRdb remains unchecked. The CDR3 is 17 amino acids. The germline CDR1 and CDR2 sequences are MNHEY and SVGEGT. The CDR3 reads CASSYAVLAEATGELFF.

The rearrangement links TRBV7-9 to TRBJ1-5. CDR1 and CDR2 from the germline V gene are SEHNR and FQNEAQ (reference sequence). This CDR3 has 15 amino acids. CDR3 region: CASSSGGMVDQPQHF.

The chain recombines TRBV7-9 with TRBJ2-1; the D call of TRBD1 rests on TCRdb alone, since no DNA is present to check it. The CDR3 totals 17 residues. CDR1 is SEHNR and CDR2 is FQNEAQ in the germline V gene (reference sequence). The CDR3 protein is CASSPPPGTAKANEQFF.

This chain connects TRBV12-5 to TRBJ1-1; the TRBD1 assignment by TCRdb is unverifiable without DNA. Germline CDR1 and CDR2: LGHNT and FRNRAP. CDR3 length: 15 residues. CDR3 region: CASGNRQGGPTEAFF.

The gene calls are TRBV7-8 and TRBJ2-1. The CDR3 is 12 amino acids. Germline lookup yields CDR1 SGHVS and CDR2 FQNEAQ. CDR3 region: CASSLREVEQFF.

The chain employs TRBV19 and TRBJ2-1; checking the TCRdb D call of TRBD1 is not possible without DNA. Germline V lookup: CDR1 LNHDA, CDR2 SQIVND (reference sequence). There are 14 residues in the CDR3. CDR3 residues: CASKDRDSYNEQFF.

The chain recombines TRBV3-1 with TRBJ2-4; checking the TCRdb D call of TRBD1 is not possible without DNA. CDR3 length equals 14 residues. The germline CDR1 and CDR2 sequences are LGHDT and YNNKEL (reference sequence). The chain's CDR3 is CASSPGGTLNIQYF. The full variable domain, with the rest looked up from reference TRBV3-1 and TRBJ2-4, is DTAVSQTPKYLVTQMGNDKSIKCEQNLGHDTMYWYKQDSKKFLKIMFSYNNKELIINETVPNRFSPKSPDKAHLNLHINSLELGDSAVYFCASSPGGTLNIQYFGAGTRLSVL.

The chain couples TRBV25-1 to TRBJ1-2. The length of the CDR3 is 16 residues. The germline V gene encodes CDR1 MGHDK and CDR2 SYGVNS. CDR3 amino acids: CASSESGTRENYGYTF.

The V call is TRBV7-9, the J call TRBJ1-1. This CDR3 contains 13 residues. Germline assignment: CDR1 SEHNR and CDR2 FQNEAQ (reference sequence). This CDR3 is CASSLRLNTEAFF. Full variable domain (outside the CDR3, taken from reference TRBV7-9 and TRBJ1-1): DTGVSQNPRHKITKRGQNVTFRCDPISEHNRLYWYRQTLGQGPEFLTYFQNEAQLEKSRLLSDRFSAERPKGSFSTLEIQRTEQGDSAMYLCASSLRLNTEAFFGQGTRLTVV.

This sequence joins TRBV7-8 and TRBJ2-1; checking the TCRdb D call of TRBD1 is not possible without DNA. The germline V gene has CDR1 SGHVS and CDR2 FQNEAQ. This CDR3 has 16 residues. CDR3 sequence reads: CASTPGMGEKYNEQFF. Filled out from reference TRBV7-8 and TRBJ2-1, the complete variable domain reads GAGVSQSPRYKVAKRGQDVALRCDPISGHVSLFWYQQALGQGPEFLTYFQNEAQLDKSGLPSDRFFAERPEGSVSTLKIQRTQQEDSAVYLCASTPGMGEKYNEQFFGPGTRLTVL.

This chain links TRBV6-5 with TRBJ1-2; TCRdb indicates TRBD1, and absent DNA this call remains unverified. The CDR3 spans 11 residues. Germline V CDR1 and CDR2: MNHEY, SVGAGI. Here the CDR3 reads CASSYGGGYTF.

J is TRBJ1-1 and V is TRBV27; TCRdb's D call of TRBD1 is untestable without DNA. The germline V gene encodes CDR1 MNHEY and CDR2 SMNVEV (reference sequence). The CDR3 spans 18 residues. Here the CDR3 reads CASSPPGRGINGDTEAFF.

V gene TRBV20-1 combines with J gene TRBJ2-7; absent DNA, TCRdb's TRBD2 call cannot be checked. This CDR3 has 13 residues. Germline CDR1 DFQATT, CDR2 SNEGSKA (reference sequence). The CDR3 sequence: CSAWTSSSYEQYF.

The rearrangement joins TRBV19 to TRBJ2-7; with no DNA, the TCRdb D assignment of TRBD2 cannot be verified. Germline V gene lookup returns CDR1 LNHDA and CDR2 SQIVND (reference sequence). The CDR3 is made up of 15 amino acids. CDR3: CATSTTSGATYEQYF.

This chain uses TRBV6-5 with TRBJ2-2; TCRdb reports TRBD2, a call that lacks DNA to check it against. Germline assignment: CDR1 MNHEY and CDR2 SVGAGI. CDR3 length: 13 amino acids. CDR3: CASGLTNTGELFF.

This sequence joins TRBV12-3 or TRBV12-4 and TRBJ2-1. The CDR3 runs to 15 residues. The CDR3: CASSLDTSSYNEQFF.

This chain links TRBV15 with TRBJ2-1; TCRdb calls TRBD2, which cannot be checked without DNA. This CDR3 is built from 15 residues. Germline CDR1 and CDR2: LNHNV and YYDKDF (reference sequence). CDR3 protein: CATSAAGGPAREQFF.

The CDR3 protein is CASSRTSGRDTGELFF. The V and J genes are TRBV19 and TRBJ2-2; no DNA is available, so the TRBD2 call from TCRdb remains unchecked. This CDR3 spans 16 amino acids. Germline lookup yields CDR1 LNHDA and CDR2 SQIVND (reference sequence).

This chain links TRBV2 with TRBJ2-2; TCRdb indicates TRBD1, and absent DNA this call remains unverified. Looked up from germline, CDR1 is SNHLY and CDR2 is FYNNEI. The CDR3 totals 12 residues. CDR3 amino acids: CASDRPAGELFF.

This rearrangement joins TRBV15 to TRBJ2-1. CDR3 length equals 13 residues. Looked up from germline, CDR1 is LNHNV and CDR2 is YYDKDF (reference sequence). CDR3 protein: CATSRVRVNEQFF.